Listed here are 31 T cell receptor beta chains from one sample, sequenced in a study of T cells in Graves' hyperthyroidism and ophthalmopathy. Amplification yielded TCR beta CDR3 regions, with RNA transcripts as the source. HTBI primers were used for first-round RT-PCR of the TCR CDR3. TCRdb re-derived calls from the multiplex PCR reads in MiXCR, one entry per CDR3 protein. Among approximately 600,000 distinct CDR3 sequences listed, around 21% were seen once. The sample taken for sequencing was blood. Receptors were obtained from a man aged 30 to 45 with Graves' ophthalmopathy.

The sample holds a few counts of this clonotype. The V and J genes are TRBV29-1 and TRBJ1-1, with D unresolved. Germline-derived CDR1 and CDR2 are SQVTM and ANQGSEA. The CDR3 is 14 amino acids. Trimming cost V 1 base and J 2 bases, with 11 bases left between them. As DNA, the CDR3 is TGCAGCGTTGAAGTCCAAGGGCCCAACACTGAAGCTTTCTTT. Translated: CSVEVQGPNTEAFF. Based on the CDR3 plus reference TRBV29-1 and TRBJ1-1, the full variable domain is SAVISQKPSRDICQRGTSLTIQCQVDSQVTMMFWYRQQPGQSLTLIATANQGSEATYESGFVIDKFPISRPNLTFSTLTVSNMSPEDSSIYLCSVEVQGPNTEAFFGQGTRLTVV.

This CDR3 reads CASSHYSYEQYF. CDR3 nucleotide sequence: TGTGCCAGCAGCCACTACTCCTACGAGCAGTACTTC. The J gene is TRBJ2-7, the V gene TRBV3-1; D gene uncertain. Germline assignment: CDR1 LGHDT and CDR2 YNNKEL (reference sequence). V lost 3 bases and J 0 bases, leaving 3 bases between the germline ends. This CDR3 comprises 12 residues.

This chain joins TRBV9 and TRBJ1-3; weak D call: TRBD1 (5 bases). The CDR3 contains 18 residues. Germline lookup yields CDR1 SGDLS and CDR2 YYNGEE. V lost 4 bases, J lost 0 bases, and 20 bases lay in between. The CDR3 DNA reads TGTGCCAGCAGCACGCGGGGCGGTCCCCACTCCTCTGGAAACACCATATATTTT. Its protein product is CASSTRGGPHSSGNTIYF. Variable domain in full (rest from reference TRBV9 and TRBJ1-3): DSGVTQTPKHLITATGQRVTLRCSPRSGDLSVYWYQQSLDQGLQFLIQYYNGEERAKGNILERFSAQQFPDLHSELNLSSLELGDSALYFCASSTRGGPHSSGNTIYFGEGSWLTVV.

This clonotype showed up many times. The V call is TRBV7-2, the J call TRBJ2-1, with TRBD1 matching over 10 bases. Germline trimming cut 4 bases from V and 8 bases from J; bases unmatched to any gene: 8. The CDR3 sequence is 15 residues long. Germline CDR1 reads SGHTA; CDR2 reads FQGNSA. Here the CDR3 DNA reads TGTGCCAGCAGCTCCCGGGACAGGGGAATACATGAGCAGTTCTTC. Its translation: CASSSRDRGIHEQFF.

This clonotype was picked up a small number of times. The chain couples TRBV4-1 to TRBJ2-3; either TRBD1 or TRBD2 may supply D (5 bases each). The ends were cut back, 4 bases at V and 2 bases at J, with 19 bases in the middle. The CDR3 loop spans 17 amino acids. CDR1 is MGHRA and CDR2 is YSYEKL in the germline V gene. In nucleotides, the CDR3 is TGCGCCAGCAGCCCCCAGAGGGGAGAAGTATACACAGATACGCAGTATTTT. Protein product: CASSPQRGEVYTDTQYF.

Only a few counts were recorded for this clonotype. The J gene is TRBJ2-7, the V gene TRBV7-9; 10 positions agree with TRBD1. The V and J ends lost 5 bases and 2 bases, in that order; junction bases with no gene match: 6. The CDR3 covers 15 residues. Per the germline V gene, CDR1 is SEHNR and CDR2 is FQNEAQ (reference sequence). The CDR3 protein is CASSIGQGGTYEQYF. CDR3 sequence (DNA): TGTGCCAGCAGCATTGGACAGGGGGGGACCTACGAGCAGTACTTC.

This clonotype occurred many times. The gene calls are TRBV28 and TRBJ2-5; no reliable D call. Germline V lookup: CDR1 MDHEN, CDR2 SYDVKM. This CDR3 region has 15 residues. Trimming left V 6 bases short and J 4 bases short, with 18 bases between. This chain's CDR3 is CASSAFTTSGETQYF. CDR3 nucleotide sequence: TGTGCCAGCAGCGCCTTTACAACTTCGGGAGAGACCCAGTACTTC.

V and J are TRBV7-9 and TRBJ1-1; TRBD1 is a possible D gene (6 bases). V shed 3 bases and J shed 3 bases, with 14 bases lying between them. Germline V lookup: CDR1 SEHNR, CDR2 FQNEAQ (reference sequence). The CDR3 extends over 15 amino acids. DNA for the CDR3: TGTGCCAGCAGCTTGTCCTTCGGACAGTACACTGAAGCTTTCTTT. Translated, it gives CASSLSFGQYTEAFF.

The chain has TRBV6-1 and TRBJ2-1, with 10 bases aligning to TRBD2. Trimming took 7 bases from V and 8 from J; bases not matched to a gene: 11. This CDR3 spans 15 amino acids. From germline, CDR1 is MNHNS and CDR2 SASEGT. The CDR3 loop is CASMLLAGIRDEQFF. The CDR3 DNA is TGTGCCAGCATGCTACTAGCGGGAATTAGGGATGAGCAGTTCTTC.

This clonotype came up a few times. DNA for the CDR3: TGCAGTGCTAGCTTCGGGGGAGCTCAGCCCCAGCATTTT. Translating it yields CSASFGGAQPQHF. The chain carries TRBV20-1 and TRBJ1-5; TRBD1 might be the D (5 bases). This CDR3 has 13 amino acids. Germline assignment: CDR1 DFQATT and CDR2 SNEGSKA (reference sequence). V was trimmed by 3 bases and J by 6 bases, leaving 12 bases between them.

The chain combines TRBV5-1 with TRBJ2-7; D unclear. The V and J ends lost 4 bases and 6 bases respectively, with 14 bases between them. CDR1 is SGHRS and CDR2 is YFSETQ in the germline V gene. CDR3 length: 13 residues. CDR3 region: CASSEPTVGEQYF. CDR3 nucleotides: TGCGCCAGCAGCGAGCCAACGGTGGGCGAGCAGTACTTC.

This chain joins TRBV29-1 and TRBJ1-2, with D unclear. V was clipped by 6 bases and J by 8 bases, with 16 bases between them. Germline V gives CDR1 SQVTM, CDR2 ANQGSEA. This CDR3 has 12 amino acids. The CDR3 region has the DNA TGCAGCGTGGGTGGACTCCAGTCAGGCTACACCTTC. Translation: CSVGGLQSGYTF.

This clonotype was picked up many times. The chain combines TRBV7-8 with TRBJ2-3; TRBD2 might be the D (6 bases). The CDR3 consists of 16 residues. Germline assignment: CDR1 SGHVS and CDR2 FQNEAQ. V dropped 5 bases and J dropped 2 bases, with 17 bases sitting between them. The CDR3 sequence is CASSRLVDFNTDTQYF. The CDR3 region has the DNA TGTGCCAGCAGCAGACTAGTGGATTTCAACACAGATACGCAGTATTTT.

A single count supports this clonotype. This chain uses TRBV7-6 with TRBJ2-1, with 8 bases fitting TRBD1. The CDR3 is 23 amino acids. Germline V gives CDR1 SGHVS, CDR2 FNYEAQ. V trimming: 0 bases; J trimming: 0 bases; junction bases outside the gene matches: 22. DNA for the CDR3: TGTGCCAGCAGCTTAGCTCCCCTTGATGGACAGGGCCGCCTTTATAGCTCCTACAATGAGCAGTTCTTC. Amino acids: CASSLAPLDGQGRLYSSYNEQFF.

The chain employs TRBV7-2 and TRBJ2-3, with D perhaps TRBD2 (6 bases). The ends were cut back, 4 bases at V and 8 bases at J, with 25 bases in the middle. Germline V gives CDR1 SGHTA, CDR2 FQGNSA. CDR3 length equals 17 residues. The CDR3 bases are TGTGCCAGCAGCTCCACGAGGGGACGTAGCGGTAGGGTTACGCAGTATTTT. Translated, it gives CASSSTRGRSGRVTQYF.

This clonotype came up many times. Written as DNA, the CDR3 is TGTGCCAGCAGAACCGACGCTTTCAATCAGCCCCAGCATTTT. It encodes CASRTDAFNQPQHF. V is TRBV2 and J is TRBJ1-5; D gene ambiguous. The CDR3 consists of 14 residues. CDR1 and CDR2 (germline): SNHLY, FYNNEI. Trimming left V 6 bases short and J 3 bases short, with 12 bases between.

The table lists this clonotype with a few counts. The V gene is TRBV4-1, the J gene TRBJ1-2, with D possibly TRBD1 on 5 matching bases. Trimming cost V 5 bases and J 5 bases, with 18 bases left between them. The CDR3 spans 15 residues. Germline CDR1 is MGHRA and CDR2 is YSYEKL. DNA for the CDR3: TGCGCCAGCAGCTCTGGGGACCCCAGCGGGTATGGCTACACCTTC. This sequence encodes CASSSGDPSGYGYTF.

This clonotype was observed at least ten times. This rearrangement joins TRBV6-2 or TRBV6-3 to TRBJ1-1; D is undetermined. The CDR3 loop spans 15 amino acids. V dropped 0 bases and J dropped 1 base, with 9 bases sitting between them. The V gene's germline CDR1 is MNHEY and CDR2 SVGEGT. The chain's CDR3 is CASSYSLRGNTEAFF. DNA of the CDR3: TGTGCCAGCAGTTACTCACTGCGGGGGAACACTGAAGCTTTCTTT.

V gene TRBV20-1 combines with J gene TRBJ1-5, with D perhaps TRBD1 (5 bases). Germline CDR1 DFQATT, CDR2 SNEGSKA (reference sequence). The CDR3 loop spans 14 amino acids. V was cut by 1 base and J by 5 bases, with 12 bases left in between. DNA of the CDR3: TGCAGTGCTAGAGCTGGGGACGGGTATCAGCCCCAGCATTTT. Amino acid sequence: CSARAGDGYQPQHF.

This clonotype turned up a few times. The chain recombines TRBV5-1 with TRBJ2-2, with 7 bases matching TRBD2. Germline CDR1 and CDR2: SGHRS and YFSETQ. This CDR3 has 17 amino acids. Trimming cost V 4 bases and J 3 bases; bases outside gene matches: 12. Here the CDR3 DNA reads TGCGCCAGCAGCCAGGCTCTAAGGGGAGGGTACACCGGGGAGCTGTTTTTT. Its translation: CASSQALRGGYTGELFF.

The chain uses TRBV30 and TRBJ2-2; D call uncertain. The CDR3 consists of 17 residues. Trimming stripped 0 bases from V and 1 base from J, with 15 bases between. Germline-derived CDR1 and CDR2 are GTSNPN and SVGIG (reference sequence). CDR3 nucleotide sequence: TGTGCCTGGAGTGTACTCAACGGGCGAGGGAACACCGGGGAGCTGTTTTTT. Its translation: CAWSVLNGRGNTGELFF. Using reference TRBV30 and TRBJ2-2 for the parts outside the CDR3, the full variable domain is SQTIHQWPATLVQPVGSPLSLECTVEGTSNPNLYWYRQAAGRGLQLLFYSVGIGQISSEVPQNLSASRPQDRQFILSSKKLLLSDSGFYLCAWSVLNGRGNTGELFFGEGSRLTVL.

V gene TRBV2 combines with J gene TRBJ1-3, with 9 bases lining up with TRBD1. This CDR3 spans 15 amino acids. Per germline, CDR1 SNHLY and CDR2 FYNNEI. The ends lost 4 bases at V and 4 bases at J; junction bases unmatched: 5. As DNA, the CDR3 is TGTGCCAGCAGTGTCCGACAGGGGGTCGGAAACACCATATATTTT. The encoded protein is CASSVRQGVGNTIYF.

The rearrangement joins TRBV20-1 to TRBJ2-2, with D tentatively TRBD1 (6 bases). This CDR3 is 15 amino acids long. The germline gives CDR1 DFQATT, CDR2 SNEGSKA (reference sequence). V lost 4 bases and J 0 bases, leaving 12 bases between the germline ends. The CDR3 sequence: CSATQQGSNTGELFF. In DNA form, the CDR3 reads TGCAGTGCTACCCAACAGGGTTCGAACACCGGGGAGCTGTTTTTT.

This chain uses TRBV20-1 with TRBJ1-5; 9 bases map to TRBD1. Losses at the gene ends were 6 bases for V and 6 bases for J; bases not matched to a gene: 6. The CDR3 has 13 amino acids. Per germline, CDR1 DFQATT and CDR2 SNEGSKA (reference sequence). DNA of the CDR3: TGCAGTGCCCGGACAGGGGTGGGTCAGCCCCAGCATTTT. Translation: CSARTGVGQPQHF.

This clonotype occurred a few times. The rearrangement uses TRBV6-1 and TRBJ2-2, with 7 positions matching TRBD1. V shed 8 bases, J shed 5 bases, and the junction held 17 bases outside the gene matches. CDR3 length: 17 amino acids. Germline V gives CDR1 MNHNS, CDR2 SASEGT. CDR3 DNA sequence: TGTGCCAGCTATAAGGGTCCGGGACAGTCAGGGACCGGGGAGCTGTTTTTT. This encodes CASYKGPGQSGTGELFF.

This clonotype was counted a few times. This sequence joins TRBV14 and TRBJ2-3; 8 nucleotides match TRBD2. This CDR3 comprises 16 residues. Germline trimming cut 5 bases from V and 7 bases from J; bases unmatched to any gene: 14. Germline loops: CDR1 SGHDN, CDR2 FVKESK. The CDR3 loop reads CASSLLTGLEVHTQYF. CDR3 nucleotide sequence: TGTGCCAGCAGCTTATTGACGGGACTAGAAGTGCATACGCAGTATTTT.

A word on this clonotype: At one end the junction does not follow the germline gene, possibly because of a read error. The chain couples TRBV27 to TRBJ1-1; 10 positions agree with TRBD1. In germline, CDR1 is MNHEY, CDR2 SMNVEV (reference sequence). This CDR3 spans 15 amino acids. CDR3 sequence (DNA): TGTGCCAGCAGACCTGGGACAGGGGATAGCACTAAAGCTTTCTTT. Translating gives CASRPGTGDSTKAFF.

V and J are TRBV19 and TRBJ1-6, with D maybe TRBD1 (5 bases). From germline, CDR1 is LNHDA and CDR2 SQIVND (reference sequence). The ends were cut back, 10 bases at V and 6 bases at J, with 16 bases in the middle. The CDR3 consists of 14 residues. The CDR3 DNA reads TGTGCCACGAGAACTGGCGGGACTAATTCACCCCTCCACTTT. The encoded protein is CATRTGGTNSPLHF.

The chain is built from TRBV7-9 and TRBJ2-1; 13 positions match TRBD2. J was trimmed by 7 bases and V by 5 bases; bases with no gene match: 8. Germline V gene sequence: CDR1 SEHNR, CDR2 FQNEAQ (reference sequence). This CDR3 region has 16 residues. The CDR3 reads CASSQRLAGGLNEQFF. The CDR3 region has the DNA TGTGCCAGCAGCCAACGACTAGCGGGAGGTCTTAATGAGCAGTTCTTC.

The CDR3 sequence is CASRVGTNEKLFF. The CDR3 nucleotides read TGTGCCTCCCGAGTGGGGACTAATGAAAAACTGTTTTTT. The V gene is TRBV10-3, the J gene TRBJ1-4; D is undetermined. Germline V gene sequence: CDR1 ENHRY, CDR2 SYGVKD. With 11 bases removed from V and 2 bases from J, the gap between germline ends came to 12 bases. The CDR3 runs 13 residues.

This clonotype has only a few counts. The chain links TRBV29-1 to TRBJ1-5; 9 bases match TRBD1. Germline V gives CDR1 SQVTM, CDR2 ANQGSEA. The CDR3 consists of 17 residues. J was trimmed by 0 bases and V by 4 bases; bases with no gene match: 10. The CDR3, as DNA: TGCAGCGTTGTGGGGACAGGGTCTTCATATAGCAATCAGCCCCAGCATTTT. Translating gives CSVVGTGSSYSNQPQHF.